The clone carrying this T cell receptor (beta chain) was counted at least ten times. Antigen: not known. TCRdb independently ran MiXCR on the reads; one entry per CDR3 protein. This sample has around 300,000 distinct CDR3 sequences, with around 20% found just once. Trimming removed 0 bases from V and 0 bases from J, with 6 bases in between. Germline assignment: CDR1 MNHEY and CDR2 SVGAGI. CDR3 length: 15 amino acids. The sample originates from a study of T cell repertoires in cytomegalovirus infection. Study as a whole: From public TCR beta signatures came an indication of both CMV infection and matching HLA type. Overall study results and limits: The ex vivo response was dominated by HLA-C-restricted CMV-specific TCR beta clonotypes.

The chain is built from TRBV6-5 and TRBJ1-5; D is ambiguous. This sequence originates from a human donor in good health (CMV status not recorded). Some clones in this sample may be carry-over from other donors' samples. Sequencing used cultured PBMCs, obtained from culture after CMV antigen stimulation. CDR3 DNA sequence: TGTGCCAGCAGTTACTCGTCAGGTAGCAATCAGCCCCAGCATTTT. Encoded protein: CASSYSSGSNQPQHF.